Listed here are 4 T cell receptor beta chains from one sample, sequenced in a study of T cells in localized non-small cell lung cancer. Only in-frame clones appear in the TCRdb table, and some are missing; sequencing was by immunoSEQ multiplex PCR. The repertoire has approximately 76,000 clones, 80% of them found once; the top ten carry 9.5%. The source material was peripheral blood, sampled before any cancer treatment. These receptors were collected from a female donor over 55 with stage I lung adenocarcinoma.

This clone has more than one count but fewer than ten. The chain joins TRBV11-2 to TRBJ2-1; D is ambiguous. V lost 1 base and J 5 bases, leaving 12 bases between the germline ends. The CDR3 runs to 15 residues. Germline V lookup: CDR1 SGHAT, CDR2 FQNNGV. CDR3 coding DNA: TGTGCCAGCAGCTTAGTGCTAACTCGTAACAATGAGCAGTTCTTC. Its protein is CASSLVLTRNNEQFF.

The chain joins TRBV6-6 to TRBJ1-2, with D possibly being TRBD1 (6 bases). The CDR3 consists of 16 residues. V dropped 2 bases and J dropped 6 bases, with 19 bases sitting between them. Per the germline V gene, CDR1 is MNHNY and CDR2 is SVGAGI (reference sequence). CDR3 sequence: CASSYTDRTPLNGYTF. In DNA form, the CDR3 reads TGTGCCAGCAGTTACACTGACAGGACCCCTCTGAATGGCTACACCTTC.

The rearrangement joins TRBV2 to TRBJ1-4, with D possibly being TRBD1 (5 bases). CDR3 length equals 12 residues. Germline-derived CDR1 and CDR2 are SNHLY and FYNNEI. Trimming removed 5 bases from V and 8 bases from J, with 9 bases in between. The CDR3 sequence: CASSRRVEKLFF. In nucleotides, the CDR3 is TGTGCCAGCAGTCGCAGGGTGGAAAAACTGTTTTTT.

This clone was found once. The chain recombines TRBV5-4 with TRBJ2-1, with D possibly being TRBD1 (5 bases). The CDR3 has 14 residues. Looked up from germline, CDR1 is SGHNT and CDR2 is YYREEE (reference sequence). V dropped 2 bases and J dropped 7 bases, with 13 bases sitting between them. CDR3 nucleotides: TGTGCCAGCAGCTTAAGGGGTAGTTGGAATGAGCAGTTCTTC. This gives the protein CASSLRGSWNEQFF. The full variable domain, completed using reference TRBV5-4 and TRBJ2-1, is ETGVTQSPTHLIKTRGQQVTLRCSSQSGHNTVSWYQQALGQGPQFIFQYYREEENGRGNFPPRFSGLQFPNYSSELNVNALELDDSALYLCASSLRGSWNEQFFGPGTRLTVL.